Presented here are 28 T cell receptor beta chains from one specimen sequenced in a study of CD8+ T cells in alopecia areata. TCR sequencing used cDNA made by reverse transcription of extracted RNA. Data came from immunoSEQ multiplex PCR; TCRdb stores just in-frame clones and leaves some out. This table has more than 100,000 clones, around three fifths appearing once. Sequencing was performed on CD4+ T cells sorted from blood, taken at week 0. These receptors were taken from a human donor with alopecia areata.

The chain couples TRBV6-5 to TRBJ1-1; no firm D call. With 6 bases removed from V and 1 base from J, the gap between germline ends came to 12 bases. This CDR3 has 14 residues. Germline V lookup: CDR1 MNHEY, CDR2 SVGAGI. CDR3 nucleotide sequence: TGTGCCAGCAGCGATGACTCAGGGAACACTGAAGCTTTCTTT. Residues: CASSDDSGNTEAFF.

The chain joins TRBV4-1 to TRBJ1-1; D may be TRBD1 (6 bases). This CDR3 is built from 15 residues. Trimming pared 3 bases from V and 2 bases from J, leaving 13 bases between. The germline CDR1 and CDR2 sequences are MGHRA and YSYEKL. CDR3 amino acids: CASSHQDRLNTEAFF. CDR3 bases: TGCGCCAGCAGCCACCAGGACAGACTCAACACTGAAGCTTTCTTT.

This clone has a handful of counts. This chain links TRBV9 with TRBJ2-3, with TRBD1 identical over 8 bases. After removal of 5 bases from V and 14 bases from J, the junction contained 10 bases not matched to a gene. Looked up from germline, CDR1 is SGDLS and CDR2 is YYNGEE. The CDR3 has 12 amino acids. This CDR3 reads CASSSGTGRLYF. Written as DNA, the CDR3 is TGTGCCAGCAGTAGTGGGACAGGACGTCTGTATTTT.

This clone was observed a handful of times. The V gene is TRBV30, the J gene TRBJ1-3; 7 nucleotides match TRBD1. The CDR3 contains 15 residues. The germline V gene has CDR1 GTSNPN and CDR2 SVGIG (reference sequence). Unmatched junction bases numbered 7, after V lost 5 bases and J lost 0 bases. The CDR3 sequence is CAWARTGNSGNTIYF. The CDR3 DNA is TGTGCCTGGGCTCGGACAGGCAACTCTGGAAACACCATATATTTT. The whole variable domain, filled in from reference TRBV30 and TRBJ1-3, reads SQTIHQWPATLVQPVGSPLSLECTVEGTSNPNLYWYRQAAGRGLQLLFYSVGIGQISSEVPQNLSASRPQDRQFILSSKKLLLSDSGFYLCAWARTGNSGNTIYFGEGSWLTVV.

Details on this clone: The junction departs from germline at one end; a sequencing error may be responsible. The chain couples TRBV28 to TRBJ1-5; D uncertain. The CDR3 extends over 13 amino acids. Germline V CDR1 and CDR2: MDHEN, SYDVKM. The CDR3: CASRLSVVQPQHF. CDR3 in DNA: TGTGCCAGCAGGTTATCGGTAGTCCAGCCCCAGCATTTT.

This clone has more than one count but fewer than ten. The chain combines TRBV18 with TRBJ1-2, with D unresolved. Trimming shortened V by 5 bases and J by 1 base, and 8 bases separated the two germline ends. CDR1 and CDR2 from the germline V gene are KGHSH and LQKENI. This CDR3 has 13 residues. CDR3 bases: TGTGCCAGCTCAGCGAACCATAACTATGGCTACACCTTC. Amino acid sequence: CASSANHNYGYTF.

This clone was observed a few times. CDR3 DNA: TGTGCCAGCAGCTTGACTTTTTCTGGGGCCAACGTCCTGACTTTC. Encoded protein: CASSLTFSGANVLTF. The J gene is TRBJ2-6, the V gene TRBV11-1, with D hard to call. Trimming cost V 3 bases and J 1 base, with 7 bases left between them. The CDR3 runs to 15 residues. Germline assignment: CDR1 SGHAT and CDR2 FQDESV (reference sequence). The full variable domain, rest sourced from reference TRBV11-1 and TRBJ2-6, is EAEVAQSPRYKITEKSQAVAFWCDPISGHATLYWYRQILGQGPELLVQFQDESVVDDSQLPKDRFSAERLKGVDSTLKIQPAELGDSAMYLCASSLTFSGANVLTFGAGSRLTVL.

This rearrangement joins TRBV6-4 to TRBJ2-7, with D hard to call. V lost 2 bases to trimming and J lost 5 bases, with 4 bases between them. Germline V gene lookup returns CDR1 MRHNA and CDR2 SNTAGT. There are 11 residues in the CDR3. CDR3 in DNA: TGTGCCAGCAGTGACAACCACGAGCAGTACTTC. Residues: CASSDNHEQYF.

This chain uses TRBV28 with TRBJ1-2, with TRBD1 matching 10 bases. The CDR3 loop spans 16 amino acids. V was pared by 7 bases and J by 6 bases, with 14 bases of the junction left unmatched. The germline V gene has CDR1 MDHEN and CDR2 SYDVKM. Here the CDR3 DNA reads TGTGCCAGCACCAGTTTGGGGGGGGGACAGGGGCATGGCTACACCTTC. Its translation is CASTSLGGGQGHGYTF.

The gene calls are TRBV5-1 and TRBJ2-2; no reliable D call. Germline CDR1 and CDR2: SGHRS and YFSETQ. V lost 2 bases, J lost 4 bases, and 12 bases lay in between. The CDR3 consists of 15 residues. This CDR3 is CASSLGSSITGELFF. The CDR3 region has the DNA TGCGCCAGCAGCTTAGGCAGCAGCATCACCGGGGAGCTGTTTTTT.

This clone was counted a few times. The chain recombines TRBV5-1 with TRBJ2-7, with D possibly being TRBD2 (5 bases). The CDR3 has 15 residues. Germline values: CDR1 SGHRS, CDR2 YFSETQ. Trimming shortened V by 0 bases and J by 7 bases, and 17 bases separated the two germline ends. The CDR3 region is CASSLGLAGTGEQYF. CDR3 DNA: TGCGCCAGCAGCTTGGGGCTGGCGGGTACGGGAGAGCAGTACTTC.

The chain is built from TRBV5-1 and TRBJ2-1; TRBD1 matches at 8 bases. Trimming cost V 0 bases and J 7 bases; bases outside gene matches: 21. This CDR3 has 20 residues. Germline CDR1 SGHRS, CDR2 YFSETQ. The CDR3 sequence is CASSLVIVTGVNPGSNEQFF. The CDR3, as DNA: TGCGCCAGCAGCTTGGTGATTGTGACAGGGGTTAACCCCGGGTCGAATGAGCAGTTCTTC.

This chain connects TRBV23-1 to TRBJ1-1; D possibly corresponds to TRBD1 (5 bases). Being an ORF, TRBV23-1 has a function that is uncertain. The germline V and J ends were trimmed by 0 bases and 4 bases, with 12 bases remaining between them. The CDR3 covers 15 residues. CDR3 DNA: TGCGCCAGCAGTCAATCGGCAGGGCTTAGCACTGAAGCTTTCTTT. Residues: CASSQSAGLSTEAFF.

This chain links TRBV5-1 with TRBJ2-3; D might be TRBD2 (5 bases). The germline gives CDR1 SGHRS, CDR2 YFSETQ. The CDR3 is 15 amino acids. V was clipped by 7 bases and J by 2 bases, with 17 bases between them. The DNA for the CDR3 is TGCGCCAGCGGGCCGGGGTACCCTAACACAGATACGCAGTATTTT. Its protein product is CASGPGYPNTDTQYF.

The chain joins TRBV23-1 to TRBJ1-1, with D maybe TRBD1 (6 bases). TRBV23-1 falls under the ORF class, with uncertain function. This CDR3 has 18 residues. The V end was cut by 3 bases, the J end by 5 bases, with 25 bases between. The CDR3: CASSQSLGRGARETEAFF. The CDR3 DNA reads as TGCGCCAGCAGTCAGTCTTTGGGGCGGGGGGCGAGGGAGACTGAAGCTTTCTTT.

This clone was detected only a few times. J is TRBJ2-5 and V is TRBV5-1; 9 positions match TRBD2. The CDR3 runs to 14 residues. The V and J ends lost 4 bases and 2 bases, in that order; junction bases with no gene match: 3. Germline CDR1 reads SGHRS; CDR2 reads YFSETQ. CDR3: CASSQTSGQETQYF. The CDR3 region has the DNA TGCGCCAGCAGCCAGACTAGCGGACAAGAGACCCAGTACTTC.

This clone has more than one count but fewer than ten. The chain is built from TRBV7-2 and TRBJ2-7; possibly TRBD2 for D (6 bases). V lost 4 bases to trimming and J lost 1 base, with 14 bases between them. The CDR3 contains 15 residues. Germline V CDR1 and CDR2: SGHTA, FQGNSA. The CDR3 sequence: CASSSIGDWSYEQYF. The DNA of the CDR3 is TGTGCCAGCAGCTCTATAGGGGACTGGTCCTACGAGCAGTACTTC.

This clone was seen only a few times. The chain couples TRBV4-1 to TRBJ2-7, with 10 bases that match TRBD2. Per germline, CDR1 MGHRA and CDR2 YSYEKL. V trimming: 3 bases; J trimming: 7 bases; junction bases outside the gene matches: 12. The CDR3 consists of 16 residues. CDR3 sequence (DNA): TGCGCCAGCAGCCAGGCCACTAGCGGGGAGCCAATTGAGCAGTACTTC. It specifies CASSQATSGEPIEQYF.

The genes are TRBV7-2 and TRBJ2-3; D gene ambiguous. The germline V gene has CDR1 SGHTA and CDR2 FQGNSA. V shed 3 bases and J shed 7 bases, with 5 bases lying between them. The CDR3 length is 11 residues. This CDR3 reads CASSLGNTQYF. CDR3 bases: TGTGCCAGCAGCTTGGGGAATACGCAGTATTTT.

The rearrangement joins TRBV5-6 to TRBJ2-3; the D is unclear. V was shortened by 0 bases and J by 7 bases, with 6 bases between the two germline ends. The CDR3 covers 12 residues. CDR1 and CDR2 from the germline V gene are SGHDT and YYEEEE. CDR3 coding DNA: TGTGCCAGCAGCTTGGGGGGTAATACGCAGTATTTT. This sequence encodes CASSLGGNTQYF.

Comments on this clone: Other DNA variants within this sample encode the same CDR3. The chain uses TRBV7-9 and TRBJ1-1; no reliable D call. Germline lookup yields CDR1 SEHNR and CDR2 FQNEAQ (reference sequence). Trimming took off 1 base at V and 0 bases at J, with 3 bases between the two ends. The CDR3 covers 13 residues. The CDR3 spells CASSLDMNTEAFF. CDR3 nucleotides: TGTGCCAGCAGCTTAGATATGAACACTGAAGCTTTCTTT.

The chain joins TRBV30 to TRBJ2-4; 10 bases line up with TRBD1. J was trimmed by 6 bases and V by 2 bases; bases with no gene match: 7. Germline CDR1 GTSNPN, CDR2 SVGIG (reference sequence). The CDR3 loop spans 15 amino acids. The CDR3 region is CAWSPTGGYGNIQYF. The CDR3 DNA reads as TGTGCCTGGAGTCCGACAGGGGGCTACGGAAACATTCAGTACTTC.

This clone appeared a single time. V gene TRBV4-3 combines with J gene TRBJ2-7; 14 bases align to TRBD2. CDR3 length: 15 residues. The germline V gene has CDR1 LGHNA and CDR2 YSLEER. Trimming removed 4 bases from V and 4 bases from J; junction bases left unmatched: 3. CDR3 region: CASSRGLAGGYEQYF. CDR3 DNA: TGCGCCAGCAGCCGCGGACTAGCGGGGGGTTACGAGCAGTACTTC.

In this sample, this clone turned up a few times. The chain recombines TRBV5-4 with TRBJ2-7; D is possibly TRBD1 (5 bases). The CDR3 extends over 15 amino acids. V was cut by 4 bases and J by 5 bases, with 19 bases left in between. Germline CDR1 and CDR2: SGHNT and YYREEE (reference sequence). This CDR3 reads CASSRGSGFDDEQYF. CDR3 nucleotide sequence: TGTGCCAGCAGCAGGGGATCAGGATTCGACGACGAGCAGTACTTC.

The genes are TRBV25-1 and TRBJ2-7; TRBD1 agrees at 7 bases. V was pared by 4 bases and J by 6 bases, with 0 bases of the junction left unmatched. CDR1 is MGHDK, CDR2 SYGVNS, per germline. The CDR3 covers 11 residues. CDR3 sequence (DNA): TGTGCCAGCAGTGCAGGGGGCGAGCAGTACTTC. It translates to CASSAGGEQYF.

V is TRBV6-6 and J is TRBJ2-3; unclear D gene. CDR3 length: 11 amino acids. V gave up 7 bases and J gave up 7 bases, with 9 bases separating them. Germline lookup yields CDR1 MNHNY and CDR2 SVGAGI (reference sequence). The CDR3 region has the DNA TGTGCCAGCACCGGTCTGAATACGCAGTATTTT. Its translation is CASTGLNTQYF.

The table lists this clone with many counts. This rearrangement joins TRBV6-6 to TRBJ1-1; TRBD1 might be the D (6 bases). The CDR3 is made up of 13 amino acids. Trimming took 10 bases from V and 0 from J, leaving 12 bases between them. Per germline, CDR1 MNHNY and CDR2 SVGAGI (reference sequence). CDR3: CATVQGLNTEAFF. CDR3 sequence (DNA): TGTGCCACTGTACAGGGTTTGAACACTGAAGCTTTCTTT.

This clone was counted a few times. The gene calls are TRBV2 and TRBJ2-7, with D possibly being TRBD1 (5 bases). From germline, CDR1 is SNHLY and CDR2 FYNNEI. The CDR3 consists of 14 residues. V lost 6 bases and J 2 bases, leaving 14 bases between the germline ends. The CDR3 nucleotides read TGTGCCAGCAGAACAGGTCGCCCCCCCTACGAGCAGTACTTC. Its translation is CASRTGRPPYEQYF.